These 30 T cell receptor beta chains were sequenced from one sample in a study of Ad26.COV2.S vaccination and SARS-CoV-2 variants. The treatment denotes: 19 received Ad26.COV2.S at low or high dose, single or two shots; several received placebo; per-sample allocation not given. Samples were taken on day 63 after the first vaccine or placebo injection. Profiling relied on immunoSEQ multiplex PCR, and the TCRdb table lists in-frame clones only, not all of them. Of around 300,000 clones listed, about 89% are singletons. Sequencing was performed on peripheral blood, taken in a trial of Ad26.COV2.S vaccine versus placebo. The receptor source for this set is a person aged 18-60 years who received the Ad26.COV2.S COVID-19 vaccine or a placebo.

J is TRBJ2-5 and V is TRBV18; TRBD1 might be the D (5 bases). CDR1 and CDR2 from the germline V gene are KGHSH and LQKENI. This CDR3 is built from 11 residues. V was trimmed by 5 bases and J by 4 bases, leaving 5 bases between them. Here the CDR3 reads CASSRGETQYF. The CDR3 bases are TGTGCCAGCTCAAGGGGAGAGACCCAGTACTTC.

The chain joins TRBV5-1 to TRBJ2-1; D unclear. V lost 0 bases, J lost 2 bases, and 9 bases lay in between. This CDR3 is 15 amino acids long. The germline V gene has CDR1 SGHRS and CDR2 YFSETQ. The chain's CDR3 is CASSLVGSTYNEQFF. CDR3 DNA sequence: TGCGCCAGCAGCTTGGTTGGGTCTACCTACAATGAGCAGTTCTTC.

This chain links TRBV19 with TRBJ1-5; tentative D call: TRBD1 (5 bases). Trimming removed 4 bases at V and 0 bases at J, with 16 bases between. The CDR3 is 17 amino acids. CDR1 LNHDA and CDR2 SQIVND come from the germline V gene (reference sequence). CDR3 region: CASSKWGRPNSNQPQHF. CDR3 nucleotides: TGTGCCAGTAGTAAGTGGGGCAGGCCTAATAGCAATCAGCCCCAGCATTTT.

The chain recombines TRBV28 with TRBJ2-5; 11 nucleotides align to TRBD1. V lost 6 bases, J lost 5 bases, and 5 bases stayed unmatched. This CDR3 contains 14 residues. Germline V gene sequence: CDR1 MDHEN, CDR2 SYDVKM. CDR3 protein: CASRKGQGGETQYF. CDR3 coding DNA: TGTGCCAGCAGGAAGGGACAGGGGGGCGAGACCCAGTACTTC.

The gene calls are TRBV29-1 and TRBJ2-6; D is uncertain. Trimming pared 3 bases from V and 0 bases from J, leaving 6 bases between. Germline V gene lookup returns CDR1 SQVTM and CDR2 ANQGSEA. The CDR3 covers 14 residues. For the CDR3, the DNA is TGCAGCGTTGACGATGCCTCTGGGGCCAACGTCCTGACTTTC. Translated, it gives CSVDDASGANVLTF.

The genes are TRBV11-2 and TRBJ2-7; D may match TRBD1 or TRBD2 (5 bases each). Germline CDR1 is SGHAT and CDR2 is FQNNGV. The CDR3 runs 15 residues. V shed 4 bases and J shed 2 bases, with 15 bases lying between them. The CDR3 here is CASSSGPGPPYEQYF. CDR3 nucleotides: TGTGCCAGCAGCTCCGGGCCGGGACCGCCCTACGAGCAGTACTTC.

This clone showed up just once. The V call is TRBV5-6, the J call TRBJ2-2; TRBD2 matches 7 bases. Trimming took 3 bases from V and 2 from J; bases not matched to a gene: 4. CDR3 length: 15 residues. Germline V gene data show CDR1 as SGHDT and CDR2 as YYEEEE. Here the CDR3 reads CASSWGGLNTGELFF. The CDR3 nucleotides are TGTGCCAGCAGCTGGGGGGGACTAAACACCGGGGAGCTGTTTTTT.

The chain uses TRBV9 and TRBJ2-7, with D unclear. Germline V gene sequence: CDR1 SGDLS, CDR2 YYNGEE. Deletions cut 2 bases from V and 7 bases from J, with 22 bases between. This CDR3 has 16 amino acids. CDR3 DNA sequence: TGTGCCAGCAGCGTTCTTGCGGAAGCGTCCCCTGGTGAGCAGTACTTC. It translates to CASSVLAEASPGEQYF.

In this sample, this clone turned up a few times. V usage is TRBV7-8 and J usage is TRBJ2-2; 13 bases map to TRBD2. V lost 1 base, J lost 7 bases, and 9 bases stayed unmatched. This CDR3 spans 18 amino acids. CDR1 and CDR2 (germline): SGHVS, FQNEAQ. In DNA form, the CDR3 reads TGTGCCAGCAGCTTAGTAGGCGGACTAGCGGGAGATCACGGGGAGCTGTTTTTT. It is translated as CASSLVGGLAGDHGELFF. Complete variable domain (other parts from reference TRBV7-8 and TRBJ2-2): GAGVSQSPRYKVAKRGQDVALRCDPISGHVSLFWYQQALGQGPEFLTYFQNEAQLDKSGLPSDRFFAERPEGSVSTLKIQRTQQEDSAVYLCASSLVGGLAGDHGELFFGEGSRLTVL.

This rearrangement joins TRBV27 to TRBJ2-7, with 13 positions matching TRBD2. This CDR3 is built from 17 residues. Trimming at V came to 5 bases and at J to 0 bases, leaving 7 bases not matched to a gene. In germline, CDR1 is MNHEY, CDR2 SMNVEV (reference sequence). For the CDR3, the DNA is TGTGCCAGCAGTGGTGGGACTAGCGGGGTTGTCTCCTACGAGCAGTACTTC. Translation: CASSGGTSGVVSYEQYF.

This sequence joins TRBV11-1 and TRBJ2-7; no clear D. V was pared by 5 bases and J by 2 bases, with 7 bases between. The CDR3 is made up of 12 amino acids. Germline V CDR1 and CDR2: SGHAT, FQDESV (reference sequence). CDR3 DNA sequence: TGTGCCAGCAGCGCAGAGACCTACGAGCAGTACTTC. Translating it yields CASSAETYEQYF.

In its sample, this clone was seen once. The rearrangement joins TRBV30 to TRBJ2-3, with no clear D. Germline V CDR1 and CDR2: GTSNPN, SVGIG (reference sequence). This CDR3 region has 13 residues. Trimming took 3 bases from V and 0 from J, leaving 7 bases between them. CDR3 coding DNA: TGTGCCTGGAGAGGGAAAAGCACAGATACGCAGTATTTT. Translating it yields CAWRGKSTDTQYF.

The sample holds many counts of this clone. This rearrangement joins TRBV4-1 to TRBJ2-2; D perhaps matches TRBD2 (6 bases). The germline V gene encodes CDR1 MGHRA and CDR2 YSYEKL. V lost 0 bases and J lost 3, with 11 bases in between. The CDR3 extends over 16 amino acids. The CDR3 nucleotides read TGCGCCAGCAGCCAAGAGGGAGCGGGCGACACCGGGGAGCTGTTTTTT. As protein: CASSQEGAGDTGELFF.

The V call is TRBV19, the J call TRBJ2-2, with D possibly being TRBD2 (5 bases). From germline, CDR1 is LNHDA and CDR2 SQIVND (reference sequence). The length of the CDR3 is 14 residues. Trimming pared 1 base from V and 5 bases from J, leaving 8 bases between. The CDR3 here is CASSIVRATGELFF. The CDR3 DNA reads TGTGCCAGTAGTATAGTGCGGGCTACCGGGGAGCTGTTTTTT.

This chain links TRBV18 with TRBJ2-7; a weak D match, TRBD1 (6 bases). Germline assignment: CDR1 KGHSH and CDR2 LQKENI. V was shortened by 2 bases and J by 2 bases, with 10 bases between the two germline ends. The CDR3 covers 14 residues. DNA of the CDR3: TGTGCCAGCTCACCATCACAGGGAGCCTACGAGCAGTACTTC. Translation: CASSPSQGAYEQYF. The full variable domain, completed using reference TRBV18 and TRBJ2-7, is NAGVMQNPRHLVRRRGQEARLRCSPMKGHSHVYWYRQLPEEGLKFMVYLQKENIIDESGMPKERFSAEFPKEGPSILRIQQVVRGDSAAYFCASSPSQGAYEQYFGPGTRLTVT.

The chain employs TRBV27 and TRBJ2-7; 8 bases agree with TRBD1. The germline gives CDR1 MNHEY, CDR2 SMNVEV (reference sequence). This CDR3 region has 15 residues. The trim removed 2 bases at V and 2 bases at J, leaving 5 bases unmatched. The CDR3 loop is CASSLGAGGAYEQYF. The DNA of the CDR3 is TGTGCCAGCAGTTTAGGGGCAGGGGGCGCCTACGAGCAGTACTTC.

The chain couples TRBV5-1 to TRBJ2-1; D unresolved. Germline V gene sequence: CDR1 SGHRS, CDR2 YFSETQ. CDR3 length: 12 amino acids. The V gene lost 0 bases and the J gene lost 9 bases, with 7 bases spanning the gap. CDR3 nucleotides: TGCGCCAGCAGCTTGGGCGGAATTGAGCAGTTCTTC. Encoded protein: CASSLGGIEQFF.

The chain couples TRBV7-9 to TRBJ1-3; D is uncertain. Between the trimmed V and J ends, which lost 5 bases and 0 bases, there was a span of 8 bases. The CDR3 extends over 14 amino acids. The germline V gene has CDR1 SEHNR and CDR2 FQNEAQ (reference sequence). CDR3 residues: CASSRGFSGNTIYF. DNA of the CDR3: TGTGCCAGCAGCCGAGGCTTCTCTGGAAACACCATATATTTT.

The V and J genes are TRBV28 and TRBJ2-4; 7 bases are a match to TRBD2. J gave up 6 bases and V 8 bases, and 7 bases lay outside the gene matches. The length of the CDR3 is 13 residues. Germline assignment: CDR1 MDHEN and CDR2 SYDVKM. The CDR3 sequence is CASCPGGVNIQYF. The CDR3 coding sequence is TGTGCCAGCTGCCCTGGGGGGGTAAACATTCAGTACTTC.

This clone has more than one count but fewer than ten. The rearrangement joins TRBV18 to TRBJ1-3; the D gene is possibly TRBD1 (5 bases). V dropped 0 bases and J dropped 4 bases, with 10 bases sitting between them. The CDR3 is 15 amino acids. Germline CDR1 reads KGHSH; CDR2 reads LQKENI. The CDR3 here is CASSPPRGSGNTIYF. For the CDR3, the DNA is TGTGCCAGCTCACCACCCCGGGGGTCGGGAAACACCATATATTTT.

The table lists this clone with a count of one. This sequence joins TRBV27 and TRBJ1-6; the D is unclear. Germline CDR1 reads MNHEY; CDR2 reads SMNVEV (reference sequence). The length of the CDR3 is 15 residues. V lost 0 bases and J lost 7, with 10 bases in between. The CDR3 DNA reads as TGTGCCAGCAGTTTATCGACCAGTCACAATTCACCCCTCCACTTT. This encodes CASSLSTSHNSPLHF.

This clone was seen a few times. This chain links TRBV5-1 with TRBJ2-1; D is unclear. With 0 bases removed from V and 0 bases from J, the gap between germline ends came to 7 bases. CDR1 is SGHRS, CDR2 YFSETQ, per germline. The CDR3 totals 15 residues. The CDR3 spells CASSLVVNSYNEQFF. The CDR3 nucleotides are TGCGCCAGCAGCTTGGTGGTGAACTCCTACAATGAGCAGTTCTTC.

This clone was recorded only once. The gene calls are TRBV27 and TRBJ2-7, with D unresolved. V lost 2 bases to trimming and J lost 6 bases, with 20 bases between them. Germline CDR1 is MNHEY and CDR2 is SMNVEV (reference sequence). The CDR3 has 16 residues. CDR3: CASSLVGNFSPREQYF. CDR3 sequence (DNA): TGTGCCAGCAGTTTAGTGGGGAACTTTTCCCCTCGCGAGCAGTACTTC.

To note about this clone: Different DNA sequences within this sample yield the same CDR3. This CDR3 is CASSLRGSNQPQHF. CDR3 nucleotides: TGTGCCAGCAGCTTGCGGGGGAGCAATCAGCCCCAGCATTTT. The genes are TRBV5-6 and TRBJ1-5; D may be TRBD1 (5 bases). The CDR3 is 14 amino acids. Germline V gene lookup returns CDR1 SGHDT and CDR2 YYEEEE. V was pared by 1 base and J by 1 base, with 6 bases between.

This clone showed up just a few times. This sequence joins TRBV11-2 and TRBJ2-1, with D tentatively TRBD2 (6 bases). CDR3 size: 13 residues. The V end lost 4 bases, the J end lost 5 bases, and 9 bases lay between the germline ends. In germline, CDR1 is SGHAT, CDR2 FQNNGV. The DNA of the CDR3 is TGTGCCAGCAGCTCGGGACTGAACAATGAGCAGTTCTTC. This translates into CASSSGLNNEQFF.

The J gene is TRBJ1-2, the V gene TRBV5-6, with D possibly matching TRBD1 (6 bases). Trimming took 4 bases from V and 4 from J, leaving 11 bases between them. The V gene's germline CDR1 is SGHDT and CDR2 YYEEEE. CDR3 length: 13 residues. The CDR3 protein is CASSARGSYGYTF. In DNA, the CDR3 is TGTGCCAGCAGCGCCAGGGGAAGCTATGGCTACACCTTC.

The chain employs TRBV29-1 and TRBJ2-1; D gene uncertain. The germline V and J ends were trimmed by 1 base and 9 bases, with 13 bases remaining between them. The CDR3 totals 13 residues. Germline V CDR1 and CDR2: SQVTM, ANQGSEA. The CDR3 sequence: CSVEGRYGGEQFF. The CDR3 bases are TGCAGCGTTGAAGGACGGTATGGCGGTGAGCAGTTCTTC.

The chain recombines TRBV2 with TRBJ2-2, with 11 bases matching TRBD2. The germline V gene encodes CDR1 SNHLY and CDR2 FYNNEI. With V trimmed by 6 bases and J by 7 bases, 7 bases remained unmatched. The CDR3 has 15 residues. The CDR3 DNA follows: TGTGCCAGCAGGGGGCAGGGGACTAGCGGCGGGGAGCTGTTTTTT. Its protein is CASRGQGTSGGELFF. Full variable domain (remainder filled in from reference TRBV2 and TRBJ2-2): EPEVTQTPSHQVTQMGQEVILRCVPISNHLYFYWYRQILGQKVEFLVSFYNNEISEKSEIFDDQFSVERPDGSNFTLKIRSTKLEDSAMYFCASRGQGTSGGELFFGEGSRLTVL.

This rearrangement joins TRBV9 to TRBJ1-1, with no clear D. CDR3 length: 14 residues. The germline V gene has CDR1 SGDLS and CDR2 YYNGEE. V lost 2 bases to trimming and J lost 1 base, with 9 bases between them. The CDR3 region has the DNA TGTGCCAGCAGCGTGGTGGGAGGGAACACTGAAGCTTTCTTT. Translated, it gives CASSVVGGNTEAFF.

J is TRBJ2-7 and V is TRBV7-2; 7 bases agree with TRBD1. V shed 1 base and J 7 bases; nucleotides not matched to a gene: 10. The CDR3 loop spans 15 amino acids. CDR1 and CDR2 from the germline V gene are SGHTA and FQGNSA. This CDR3 is CASSLEGATLWEQYF. CDR3 DNA sequence: TGTGCCAGCAGCTTAGAGGGGGCGACTCTGTGGGAGCAGTACTTC.